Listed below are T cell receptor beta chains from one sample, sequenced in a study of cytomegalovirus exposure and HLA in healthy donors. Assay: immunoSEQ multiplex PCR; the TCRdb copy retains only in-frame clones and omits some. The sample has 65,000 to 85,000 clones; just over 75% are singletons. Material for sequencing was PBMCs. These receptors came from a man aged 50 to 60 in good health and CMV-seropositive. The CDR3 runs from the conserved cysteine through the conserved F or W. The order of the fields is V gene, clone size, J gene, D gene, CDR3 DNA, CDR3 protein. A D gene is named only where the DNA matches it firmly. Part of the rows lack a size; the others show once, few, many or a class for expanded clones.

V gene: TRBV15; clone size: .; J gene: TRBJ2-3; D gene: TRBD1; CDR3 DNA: TGTGCCACCAGCAGGGGTCCGGGACAGGGAACAGATACGCAGTATTTT; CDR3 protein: CATSRGPGQGTDTQYF
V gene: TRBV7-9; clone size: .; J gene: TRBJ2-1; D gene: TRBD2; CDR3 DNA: TGTTCCAGCAGCGACACTAGCGGGAAGTATTTCTTC; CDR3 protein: CSSSDTSGKYFF
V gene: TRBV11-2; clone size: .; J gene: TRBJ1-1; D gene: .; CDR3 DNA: TGTGCCAGCAGCGCATTTACTGCGCGGAGGGACACTGAAGCTTTCTTT; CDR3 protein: CASSAFTARRDTEAFF
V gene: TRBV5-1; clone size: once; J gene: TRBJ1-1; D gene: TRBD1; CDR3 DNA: TGCGCCAGCAGCTTGGCAGGGGGAATCATGAACACTGAAGCTTTCTTT; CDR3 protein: CASSLAGGIMNTEAFF
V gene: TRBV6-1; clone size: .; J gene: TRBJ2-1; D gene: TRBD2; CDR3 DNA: TGTGCCAGCAGTGAACTAGCGGGAGTGGTCAATGAGCAGTTCTTC; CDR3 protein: CASSELAGVVNEQFF
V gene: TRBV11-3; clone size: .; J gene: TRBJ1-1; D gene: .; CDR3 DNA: TGTGCCAGCAGCTTCCAGGAGGGGGAAGCTTTCTTT; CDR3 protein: CASSFQEGEAFF
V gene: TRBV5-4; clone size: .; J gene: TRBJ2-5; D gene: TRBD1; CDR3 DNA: TGTGCCAGAGGGGACAGGGGAACAGAGACCCAGTACTTC; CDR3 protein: CARGDRGTETQYF
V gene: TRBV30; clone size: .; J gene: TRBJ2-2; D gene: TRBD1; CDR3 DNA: TGTGCCTGTGCCGGGACAGACACCGGGGAGCTGTTTTTT; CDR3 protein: CACAGTDTGELFF
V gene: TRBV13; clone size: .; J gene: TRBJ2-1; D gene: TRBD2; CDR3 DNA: TGTGCCAGCAGGACGGGACTAGCCATCGGTGAGCAGTTCTTC; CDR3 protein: CASRTGLAIGEQFF
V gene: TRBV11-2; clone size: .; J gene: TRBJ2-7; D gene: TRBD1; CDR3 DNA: TGTGCCAGCAGCCTCGAACAGGGGCGGATTTACGAGCAGTACTTC; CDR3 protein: CASSLEQGRIYEQYF
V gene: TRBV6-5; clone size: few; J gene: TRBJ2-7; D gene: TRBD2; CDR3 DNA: TGTGCCACCAAGCGGACTAGGTCTTTTTACGAGCAGTACTTC; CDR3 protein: CATKRTRSFYEQYF
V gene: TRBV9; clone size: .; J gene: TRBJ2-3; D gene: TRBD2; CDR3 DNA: TGTGCCAGCACAAAGCGGGGAGGAGGGACAGATACGCAGTATTTT; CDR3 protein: CASTKRGGGTDTQYF
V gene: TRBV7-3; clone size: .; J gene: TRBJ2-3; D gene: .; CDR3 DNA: TGTGCCAGCAGCCCCGAGTTCAGGGCAGATACGCAGTATTTT; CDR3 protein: CASSPEFRADTQYF
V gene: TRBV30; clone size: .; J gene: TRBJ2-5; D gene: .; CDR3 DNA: TGTGCCTGGAGTGTACTTATCGGGGAGACCCAGTACTTC; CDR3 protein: CAWSVLIGETQYF
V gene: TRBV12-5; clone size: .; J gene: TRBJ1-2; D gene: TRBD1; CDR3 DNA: TGTGCTAGTGGCAGGGACAGCCTGGGCGGCTACACCTTC; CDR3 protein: CASGRDSLGGYTF
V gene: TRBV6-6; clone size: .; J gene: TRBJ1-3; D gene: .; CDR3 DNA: TGTGCCAGCCATGGGGGCCTCTCTGGAAACACCATATATTTT; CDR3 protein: CASHGGLSGNTIYF
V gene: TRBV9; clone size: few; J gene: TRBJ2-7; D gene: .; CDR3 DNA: TGTGCCAGCAGCGTAGGACGAGGGCCCTACGACGAGCAGTACTTC; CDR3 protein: CASSVGRGPYDEQYF
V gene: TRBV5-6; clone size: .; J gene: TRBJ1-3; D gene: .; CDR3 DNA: TGTGCCAGCAGCTTAGAAAATTCCCCCTATTCTGGAAACACCATATATTTT; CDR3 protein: CASSLENSPYSGNTIYF
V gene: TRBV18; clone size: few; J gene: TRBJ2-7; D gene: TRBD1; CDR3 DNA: TGTGCCAGCTCACCACGGACGGGACAGGCATACGAGCAGTACTTC; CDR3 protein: CASSPRTGQAYEQYF
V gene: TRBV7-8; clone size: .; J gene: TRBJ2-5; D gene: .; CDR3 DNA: TGTGCCAGCAGCCTCCGAACTATTTTCCGGGAGCAGCAAGGGACCCAGTACTTC; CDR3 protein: CASSLRTIFREQQGTQYF
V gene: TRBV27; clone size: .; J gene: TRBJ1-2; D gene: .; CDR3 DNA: TGTGCCAGCAGGCCGACAGACTACTATGGCTACACCTTC; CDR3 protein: CASRPTDYYGYTF
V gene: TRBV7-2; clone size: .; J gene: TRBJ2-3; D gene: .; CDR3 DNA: TGTGCCAGCAGCTTATTACCCCAGGGAGCGGTGGGGGGAGATACGCAGTATTTT; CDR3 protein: CASSLLPQGAVGGDTQYF